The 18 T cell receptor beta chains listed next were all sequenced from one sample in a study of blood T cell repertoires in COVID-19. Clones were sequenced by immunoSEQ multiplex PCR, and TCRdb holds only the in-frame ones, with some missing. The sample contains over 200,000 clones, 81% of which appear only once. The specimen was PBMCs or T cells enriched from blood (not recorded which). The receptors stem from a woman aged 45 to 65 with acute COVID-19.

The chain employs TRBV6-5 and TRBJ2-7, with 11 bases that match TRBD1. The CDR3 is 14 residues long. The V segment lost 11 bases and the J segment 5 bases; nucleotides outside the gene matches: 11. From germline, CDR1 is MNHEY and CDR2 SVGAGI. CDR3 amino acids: CAVGQGVSVDEQYF. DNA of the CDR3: TGTGCCGTGGGACAGGGGGTATCGGTCGACGAGCAGTACTTC.

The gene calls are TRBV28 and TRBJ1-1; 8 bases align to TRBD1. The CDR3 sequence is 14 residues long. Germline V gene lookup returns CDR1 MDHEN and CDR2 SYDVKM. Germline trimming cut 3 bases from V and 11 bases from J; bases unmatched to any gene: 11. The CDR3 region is CASSFPLGQGGAFF. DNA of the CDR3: TGTGCCAGCAGTTTTCCCCTTGGACAGGGTGGTGCTTTCTTT.

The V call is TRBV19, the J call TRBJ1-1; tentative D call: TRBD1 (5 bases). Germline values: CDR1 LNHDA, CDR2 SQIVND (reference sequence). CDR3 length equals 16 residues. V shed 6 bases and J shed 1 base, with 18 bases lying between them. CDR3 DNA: TGTGCCAGTAGCGGAAAGGGGTCCAGGAAGAACACTGAAGCTTTCTTT. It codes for CASSGKGSRKNTEAFF.

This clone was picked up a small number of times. CDR3 coding DNA: TGTGCCAGTAGTAGGGAAGGGGGGGGTTCCTACGAGCAGTACTTC. This translates into CASSREGGGSYEQYF. The chain employs TRBV19 and TRBJ2-7, with D maybe TRBD2 (7 bases). The germline CDR1 and CDR2 sequences are LNHDA and SQIVND (reference sequence). The CDR3 has 15 amino acids. V lost 4 bases and J 1 base, leaving 14 bases between the germline ends.

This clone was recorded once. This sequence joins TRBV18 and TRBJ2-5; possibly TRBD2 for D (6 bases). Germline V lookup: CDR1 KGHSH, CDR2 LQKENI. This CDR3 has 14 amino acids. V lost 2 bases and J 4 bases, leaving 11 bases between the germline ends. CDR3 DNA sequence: TGTGCCAGCTCACCAGGCGGGATCGGAGAGACCCAGTACTTC. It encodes CASSPGGIGETQYF.

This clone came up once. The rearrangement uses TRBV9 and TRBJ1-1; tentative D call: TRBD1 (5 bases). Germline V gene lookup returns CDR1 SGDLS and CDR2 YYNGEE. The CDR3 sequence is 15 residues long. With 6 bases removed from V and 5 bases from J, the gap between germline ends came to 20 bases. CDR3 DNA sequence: TGTGCCAGCACCCGAAACCAGGGATTGGGGACTGAAGCTTTCTTT. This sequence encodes CASTRNQGLGTEAFF.

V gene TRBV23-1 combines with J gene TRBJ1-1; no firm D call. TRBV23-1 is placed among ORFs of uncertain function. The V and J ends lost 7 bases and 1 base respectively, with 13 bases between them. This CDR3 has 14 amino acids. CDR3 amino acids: CASNSRRENTEAFF. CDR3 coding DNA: TGCGCCAGCAACTCACGGAGGGAGAACACTGAAGCTTTCTTT.

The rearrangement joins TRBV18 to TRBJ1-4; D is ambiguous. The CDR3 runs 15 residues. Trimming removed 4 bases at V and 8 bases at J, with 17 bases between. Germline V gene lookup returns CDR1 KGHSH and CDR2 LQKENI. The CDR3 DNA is TGTGCCAGCTCACATCCGGGAAAACCCGGGGAAAAACTGTTTTTT. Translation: CASSHPGKPGEKLFF.

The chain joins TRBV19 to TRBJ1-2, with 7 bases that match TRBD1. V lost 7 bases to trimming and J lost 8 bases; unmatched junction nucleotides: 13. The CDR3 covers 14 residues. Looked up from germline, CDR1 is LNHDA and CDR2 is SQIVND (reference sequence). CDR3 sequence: CASTRQGGYRGYTF. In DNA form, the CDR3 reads TGTGCCAGTACCCGACAGGGAGGATACAGGGGCTACACCTTC.

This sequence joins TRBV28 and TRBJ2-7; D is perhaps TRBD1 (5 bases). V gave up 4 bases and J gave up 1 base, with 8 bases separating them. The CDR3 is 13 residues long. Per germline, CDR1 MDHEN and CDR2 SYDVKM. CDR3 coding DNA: TGTGCCAGCAGTTCAGGGCCGTCCTACGAGCAGTACTTC. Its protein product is CASSSGPSYEQYF.

CDR3 in DNA: TGTGCCGTAAACGGCGGGAGGGCATCGGTAGAGACCCAGTACTTC. Its translation: CAVNGGRASVETQYF. The rearrangement uses TRBV7-9 and TRBJ2-5; the match to TRBD2 covers 9 bases. The V gene end was trimmed by 11 bases and the J gene end by 4 bases; junction bases not matched to a gene: 14. Germline V lookup: CDR1 SEHNR, CDR2 FQNEAQ (reference sequence). This CDR3 spans 15 amino acids. Based on the CDR3 plus reference TRBV7-9 and TRBJ2-5, the full variable domain is DTGVSQNPRHKITKRGQNVTFRCDPISEHNRLYWYRQTLGQGPEFLTYFQNEAQLEKSRLLSDRFSAERPKGSFSTLEIQRTEQGDSAMYLCAVNGGRASVETQYFGPGTRLLVL.

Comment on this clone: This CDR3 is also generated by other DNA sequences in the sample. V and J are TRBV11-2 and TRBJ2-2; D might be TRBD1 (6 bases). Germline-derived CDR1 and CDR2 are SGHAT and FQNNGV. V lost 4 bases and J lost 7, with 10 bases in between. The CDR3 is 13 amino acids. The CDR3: CASSSQGVGELFF. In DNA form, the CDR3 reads TGTGCCAGCAGCTCACAGGGTGTCGGGGAGCTGTTTTTT.

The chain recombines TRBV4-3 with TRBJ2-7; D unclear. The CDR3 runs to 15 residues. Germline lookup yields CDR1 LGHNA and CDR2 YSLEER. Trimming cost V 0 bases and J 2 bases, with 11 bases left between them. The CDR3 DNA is TGCGCCAGCAGCCAAGATTACGTAGTTACCTACGAGCAGTACTTC. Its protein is CASSQDYVVTYEQYF.

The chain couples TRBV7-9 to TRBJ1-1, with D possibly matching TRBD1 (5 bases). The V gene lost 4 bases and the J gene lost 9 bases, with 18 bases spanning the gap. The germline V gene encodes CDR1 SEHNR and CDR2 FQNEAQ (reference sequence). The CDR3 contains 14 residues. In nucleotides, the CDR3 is TGTGCCAGCAGCTCCCAGGGAGGTGCCACGAAAGCTTTCTTT. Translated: CASSSQGGATKAFF.

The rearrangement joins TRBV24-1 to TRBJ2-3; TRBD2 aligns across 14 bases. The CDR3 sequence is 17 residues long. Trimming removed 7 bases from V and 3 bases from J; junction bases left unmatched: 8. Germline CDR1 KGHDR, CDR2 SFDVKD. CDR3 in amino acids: CATSPPTSGRETDTQYF. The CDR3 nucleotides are TGTGCCACCAGCCCTCCGACTAGCGGGAGGGAGACAGATACGCAGTATTTT.

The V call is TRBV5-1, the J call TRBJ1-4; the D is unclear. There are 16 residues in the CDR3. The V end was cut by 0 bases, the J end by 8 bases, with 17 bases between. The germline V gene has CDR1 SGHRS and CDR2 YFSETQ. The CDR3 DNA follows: TGCGCCAGCAGCTTGGCGGTATCGGGAATCGGGGAAAAACTGTTTTTT. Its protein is CASSLAVSGIGEKLFF.

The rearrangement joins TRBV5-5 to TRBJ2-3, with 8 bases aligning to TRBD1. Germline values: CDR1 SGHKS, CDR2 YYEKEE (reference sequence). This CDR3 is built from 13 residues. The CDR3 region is CPDRAGSTDTQYF. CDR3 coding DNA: TGTCCGGACAGGGCGGGGAGCACAGATACGCAGTATTTT.

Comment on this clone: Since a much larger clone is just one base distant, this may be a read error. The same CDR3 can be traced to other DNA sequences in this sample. CDR3 protein: CASSPTTNYGYTF. In nucleotides, the CDR3 is TGTGCCAGCAGTCCGACAACTAACTATGGCTACACCTTC. The chain has TRBV7-9 and TRBJ1-2, with D unclear. The CDR3 runs to 13 residues. Trimming left V 6 bases short and J 0 bases short, with 8 bases between. Germline loops: CDR1 SEHNR, CDR2 FQNEAQ (reference sequence).